The rows below give T cell receptor beta chains drawn from one sample of a study of cytomegalovirus exposure and HLA in healthy donors. Here immunoSEQ multiplex PCR was the method, and the copy in TCRdb shows in-frame clones only, minus some. The sample holds about 110,000 clones, around 79% seen once. Material: PBMCs. The receptors were sampled from a woman aged 25 to 39 in good health and CMV-seronegative. The conserved cysteine and the conserved F or W are not part of the CDR3 here. The D gene is left open where the match is weak.

D,V,length,CDR3
TRBD2,TRBV28,17,ASSFPTSGGITSYNEQF
.,TRBV2,12,ASSLKGANTEAF
TRBD2,TRBV6-6,14,ASSYSSLAGTGELF
.,TRBV4-3,13,ASSQFRDTYTEAF
.,TRBV5-6,13,ASSLRYWGAYEQY
.,TRBV7-9,13,ASSLDRGALDEQF
.,TRBV10-2,13,ASSESDRPNEKLF
TRBD2,TRBV4-2,11,ASSQDSSGEQF
TRBD1,TRBV7-2,13,ASSMGQGAGNTIY
TRBD1,TRBV6-6,9,ASSRQGKLF
TRBD2,TRBV4-2,14,ASSQDASGHTDTQY
TRBD1,TRBV7-9,12,ASSPWTGKETQY
.,TRBV7-9,13,ASRQLYRADTEAF
.,TRBV27,12,ASSLGGPNLEQY
.,TRBV20-1,9,SVEYQETQY
TRBD1,TRBV15,12,ATNPGQVNYGYT
TRBD2,TRBV30,12,AWTLAGVTDEQF
TRBD1,TRBV28,11,ASSSTGFRKLF
.,TRBV30,10,AWSSTSYEQY
.,TRBV6-5,9,ASSSTGLYT
TRBD2,TRBV7-8,15,ASSFLAGPANTGELF
.,TRBV18,12,ASSPSQAKNIQY
TRBD2,TRBV13,13,ASSYRLAGYNEQF
TRBD1,TRBV7-9,12,ASSYGTGIGEQY
TRBD1,TRBV6-5,14,ASSSRQGAESNEQF
TRBD2,TRBV5-4,14,ASSSGLAGDTGELF
.,TRBV4-3,14,ASSQEPGWDNSPLH
TRBD1,TRBV29-1,11,SAGTDSGNTIY
.,TRBV5-5,10,ASSLDPAGAF
.,TRBV6-5,10,ASSYLRCEQY
.,TRBV10-2,14,ASSKAGTTNTGELF
TRBD1,TRBV6-5,12,ASTPQGGPGELF
.,TRBV6-1,11,ASVAGLNTEAF
TRBD2,TRBV7-3,12,ASSLTSGTDTQY
TRBD1,TRBV28,12,ASTQTGGHLGYT
TRBD2,TRBV29-1,16,SARGGQVGLAGDYEQY
.,TRBV27,10,ASSPPSYEQY
.,TRBV28,12,ASSKLEAQETQY
.,TRBV5-4,13,ASSLGTRLQETQY
TRBD1,TRBV7-6,13,ASSLETTGVHEQY
.,TRBV5-1,9,ASSTSYEQY
.,TRBV28,10,ATGGSSYEQY
.,TRBV5-1,15,ASSLGFPGSGANVLT
.,TRBV27,10,ASSSHKETQY
.,TRBV28,11,ASSPGVNQPQH
.,TRBV30,10,AWSAFDTEAF
.,TRBV30,10,AWSVQGDTQY
TRBD2,TRBV4-3,16,ASSQGPTSGFSYNEQF
TRBD2,TRBV11-3,14,ASSLVSGGSNNEQF
.,TRBV6-5,13,ASNKGGRGANVLT
.,TRBV27,11,ASRTGRGYGYT
.,TRBV11-1,11,ASSLVGQTEAF
TRBD2,TRBV7-9,11,ASSFSGGIEQF
TRBD2,TRBV7-9,13,ASSPLAGVFETQY
TRBD1,TRBV28,13,ASTDTGGLGGELF
.,TRBV6-1,12,ASLFDRKGSEAF
.,TRBV7-2,12,ASSLDGGGTEAF
TRBD1,TRBV7-6,12,ASSPTGGPYEQY
TRBD2,TRBV19,17,ASSIPPLTSGRGTGELF
.,TRBV6-5,9,ASSAGNGYT